What follows describes a single TCR beta chain. Its antigen is not identified. Using immunoSEQ multiplex PCR, the repertoire was profiled, and TCRdb retains in-frame clones only, with some absent. The sample holds 170,000 or so clones, approximately 86% seen once. These data come from a study of T cell responses to AZD1222 COVID-19 vaccine. Study-level points and caveats: The study found Spike-specific TCR breadth and depth rose after two AZD1222 doses. Every sample of the repertoires postdated the peak T cell response. Researchers report vaccine-associated CD4 TCRs spanning spike, with dominance at 160-218 and 743-854. Donors in the cohort were predominantly white British and more often female, and clonal diversity was possibly underestimated.

Per germline, CDR1 MNHEY and CDR2 SVGAGI. The junction had 4 bases not matched to a gene; V was cut back by 2 bases and J by 2 bases. The CDR3 totals 15 residues. This TCR was recovered from an adult in good health. The chain has TRBV6-5 and TRBJ2-7; the match to TRBD2 covers 9 bases. This specimen was peripheral blood, taken on day 0 of AZD1222 vaccination. CDR3 nucleotides: TGTGCCAGCAGTTACGGGTCTAGCGGGGCCTACGAGCAGTACTTC. Translating it yields CASSYGSSGAYEQYF.